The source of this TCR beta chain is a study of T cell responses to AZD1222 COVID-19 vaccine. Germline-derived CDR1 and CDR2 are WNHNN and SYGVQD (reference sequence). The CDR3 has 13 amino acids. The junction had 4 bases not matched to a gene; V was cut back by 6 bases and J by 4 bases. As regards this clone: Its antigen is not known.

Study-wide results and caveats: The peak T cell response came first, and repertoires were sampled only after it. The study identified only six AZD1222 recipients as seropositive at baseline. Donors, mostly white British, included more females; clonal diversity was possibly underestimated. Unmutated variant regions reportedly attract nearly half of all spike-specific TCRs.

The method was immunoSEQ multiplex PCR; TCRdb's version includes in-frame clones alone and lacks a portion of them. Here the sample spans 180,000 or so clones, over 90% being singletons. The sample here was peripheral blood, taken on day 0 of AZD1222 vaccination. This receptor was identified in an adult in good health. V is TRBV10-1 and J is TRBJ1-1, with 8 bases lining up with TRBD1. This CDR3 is CASRGQAGTEAFF. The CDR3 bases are TGCGCCAGCAGGGGACAGGCAGGCACTGAAGCTTTCTTT.